This T cell receptor (beta chain) was profiled in a study of early T cells in non-severe SARS-CoV-2 infection. At least ten counts were recorded for this clonotype. TCRdb redid the calling of the 5' RACE reads with MiXCR, one entry per CDR3 protein. The table has around 35,000 distinct CDR3 sequences, approximately 5% seen once. The CDR3 runs to 15 residues. V gave up 5 bases and J gave up 3 bases; unmatched junction bases: 6. The germline V gene encodes CDR1 DFQATT and CDR2 SNEGSKA (reference sequence). Material for sequencing was whole blood. The chain combines TRBV20-1 with TRBJ2-3, with 12 bases that match TRBD2. The sequence was obtained from an adult who was a healthcare worker with PCR-confirmed SARS-CoV-2 infection or an uninfected control (not recorded which). CDR3 DNA sequence: TGCAGTGCTCGCCAGCTAGCGGGAGGGACAGATACGCAGTATTTT. Protein product: CSARQLAGGTDTQYF.